The present TCR beta chain was sequenced within a study of T-cell memory formation after mild COVID-19. Study results and caveats: Specificity for SARS-CoV-2 was not confirmed among the second-wave clones peaking on day 37. Contracting CD4+ clones sat mainly in CM and EM; CD8+ in EMRA. Clones that shrank (day 15 to 85) were balanced CD4/CD8, whereas later expanders leaned CD4+.

TCRalpha and TCRbeta libraries used 5'RACE with constant-segment primers and UMIs. TCRdb reanalysed the 5' RACE reads using MiXCR and keeps one entry per CDR3 protein. The sample includes hundreds of thousands of distinct CDR3 sequences, 18% of them seen just once. V lost 4 bases and J lost 3; bases outside the gene matches: 2. Germline assignment: CDR1 KGHSH and CDR2 LQKENI. The CDR3 is 13 residues long. A note on this clonotype: Antigen specificity is unknown.

The source material was PBMCs or a T cell subset sorted from them (not recorded which). This chain joins TRBV18 and TRBJ2-7, with 8 positions matching TRBD1. This TCR came from an adult woman who had mild COVID-19 (a few samples of this study predate the infection). Cell type and time point are not known. CDR3: CASSRTGLYEQYF. The CDR3 bases are TGTGCCAGCTCACGGACAGGGCTCTACGAGCAGTACTTC.